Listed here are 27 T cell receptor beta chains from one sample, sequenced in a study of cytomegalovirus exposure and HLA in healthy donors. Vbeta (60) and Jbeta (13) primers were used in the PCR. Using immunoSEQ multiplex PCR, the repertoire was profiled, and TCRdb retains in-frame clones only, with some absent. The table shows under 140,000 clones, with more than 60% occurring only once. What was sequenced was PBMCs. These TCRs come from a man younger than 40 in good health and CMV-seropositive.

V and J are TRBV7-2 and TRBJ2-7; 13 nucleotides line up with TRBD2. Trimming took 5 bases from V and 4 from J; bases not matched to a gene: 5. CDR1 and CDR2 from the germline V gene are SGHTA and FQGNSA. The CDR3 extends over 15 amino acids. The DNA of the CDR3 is TGTGCCAGCAGCCACAGACTAGCGGGGGGTTACGAGCAGTACTTC. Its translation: CASSHRLAGGYEQYF.

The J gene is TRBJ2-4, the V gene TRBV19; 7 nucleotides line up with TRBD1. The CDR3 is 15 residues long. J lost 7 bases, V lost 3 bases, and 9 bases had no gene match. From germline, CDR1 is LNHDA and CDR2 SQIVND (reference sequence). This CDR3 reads CASSIGRGIENIQYF. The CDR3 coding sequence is TGTGCCAGTAGTATTGGCAGGGGGATTGAGAACATTCAGTACTTC.

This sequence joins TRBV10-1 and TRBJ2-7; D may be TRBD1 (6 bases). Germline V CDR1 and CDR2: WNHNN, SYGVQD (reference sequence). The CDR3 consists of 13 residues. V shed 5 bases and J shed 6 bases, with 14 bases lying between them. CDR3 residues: CASSPEQGSEQYF. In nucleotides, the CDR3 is TGCGCCAGCAGTCCAGAACAGGGATCCGAGCAGTACTTC.

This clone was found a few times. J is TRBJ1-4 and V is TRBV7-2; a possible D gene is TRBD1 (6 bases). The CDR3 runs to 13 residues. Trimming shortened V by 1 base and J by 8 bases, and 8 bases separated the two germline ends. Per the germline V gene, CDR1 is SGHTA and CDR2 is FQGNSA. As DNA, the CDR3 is TGTGCCAGCAGCTTAGTCCAGGGGGAAAAACTGTTTTTT. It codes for CASSLVQGEKLFF.

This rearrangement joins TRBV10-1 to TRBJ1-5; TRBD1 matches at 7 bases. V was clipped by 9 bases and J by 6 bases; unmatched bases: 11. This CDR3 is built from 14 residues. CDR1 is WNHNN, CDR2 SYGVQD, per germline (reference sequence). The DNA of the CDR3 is TGCGCCAGGACCGCACAAAGGGACAGTCAGCCCCAGCATTTT. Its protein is CARTAQRDSQPQHF.

The CDR3 is CASSHRGGNEQFF. The DNA for the CDR3 is TGTGCCAGCAGTCACAGGGGGGGGAATGAGCAGTTCTTC. This sequence joins TRBV28 and TRBJ2-1; TRBD1 might be the D (8 bases). CDR3 size: 13 residues. V was cut by 5 bases and J by 7 bases, with 12 bases left in between. Germline V gene sequence: CDR1 MDHEN, CDR2 SYDVKM.

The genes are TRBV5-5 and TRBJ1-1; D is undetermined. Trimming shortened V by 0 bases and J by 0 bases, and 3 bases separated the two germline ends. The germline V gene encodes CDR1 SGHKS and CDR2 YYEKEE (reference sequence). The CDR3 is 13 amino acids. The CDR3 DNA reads TGTGCCAGCAGCTTGGTATTGAACACTGAAGCTTTCTTT. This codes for CASSLVLNTEAFF.

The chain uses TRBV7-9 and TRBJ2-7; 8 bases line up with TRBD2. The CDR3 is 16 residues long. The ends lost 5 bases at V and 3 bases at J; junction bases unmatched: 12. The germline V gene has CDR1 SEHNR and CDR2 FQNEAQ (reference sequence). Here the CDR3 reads CASSILSAGGYYEQYF. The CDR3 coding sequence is TGTGCCAGCAGCATCTTATCGGCGGGGGGCTACTACGAGCAGTACTTC.

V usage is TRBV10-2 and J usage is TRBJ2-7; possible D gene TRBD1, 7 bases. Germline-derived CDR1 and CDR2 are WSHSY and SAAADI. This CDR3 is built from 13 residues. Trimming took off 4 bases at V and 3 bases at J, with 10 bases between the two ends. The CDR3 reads CASSAQGGYEQYF. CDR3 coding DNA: TGCGCCAGCAGTGCTCAGGGGGGCTACGAGCAGTACTTC.

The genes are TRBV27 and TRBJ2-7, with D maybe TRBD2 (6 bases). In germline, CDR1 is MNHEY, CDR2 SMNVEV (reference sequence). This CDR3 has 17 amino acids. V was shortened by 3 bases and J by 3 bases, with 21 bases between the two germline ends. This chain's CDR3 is CASSFRSPGTFRYEQYF. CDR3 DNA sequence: TGTGCCAGCAGTTTTAGGTCGCCCGGGACTTTCCGCTACGAGCAGTACTTC.

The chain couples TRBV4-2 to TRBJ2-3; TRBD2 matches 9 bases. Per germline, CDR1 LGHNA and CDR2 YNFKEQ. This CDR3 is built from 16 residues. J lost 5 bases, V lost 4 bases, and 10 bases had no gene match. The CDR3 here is CASSPPGGGAGDTQYF. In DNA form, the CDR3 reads TGTGCCAGCAGCCCCCCCGGCGGGGGGGCCGGAGATACGCAGTATTTT.

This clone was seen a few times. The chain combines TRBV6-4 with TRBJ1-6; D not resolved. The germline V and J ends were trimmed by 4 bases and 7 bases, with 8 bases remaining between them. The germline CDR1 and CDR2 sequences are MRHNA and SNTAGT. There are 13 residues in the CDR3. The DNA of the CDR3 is TGTGCCAGCAGTGGGGCCCCAAATTCACCCCTCCACTTT. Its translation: CASSGAPNSPLHF.

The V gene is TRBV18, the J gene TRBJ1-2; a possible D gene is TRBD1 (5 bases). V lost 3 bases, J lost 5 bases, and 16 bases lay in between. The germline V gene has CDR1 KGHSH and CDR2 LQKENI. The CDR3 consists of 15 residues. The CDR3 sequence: CASSPSAGLGYGYTF. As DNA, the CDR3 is TGTGCCAGCTCACCCTCGGCAGGGCTCGGATATGGCTACACCTTC.

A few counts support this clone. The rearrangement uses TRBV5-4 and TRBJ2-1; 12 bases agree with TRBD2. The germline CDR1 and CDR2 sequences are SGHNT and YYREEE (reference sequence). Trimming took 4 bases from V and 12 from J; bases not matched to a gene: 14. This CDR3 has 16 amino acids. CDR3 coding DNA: TGTGCCAGCAGCCTGTTGACTAGCGGGGGACCCCGAAGGCAGTTCTTC. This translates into CASSLLTSGGPRRQFF.

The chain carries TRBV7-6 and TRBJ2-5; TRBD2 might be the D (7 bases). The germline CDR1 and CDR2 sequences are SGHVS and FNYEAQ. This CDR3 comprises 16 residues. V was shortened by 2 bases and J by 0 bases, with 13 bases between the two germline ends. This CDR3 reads CASSLRRGAHQETQYF. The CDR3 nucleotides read TGTGCCAGCAGCTTAAGACGGGGGGCACACCAAGAGACCCAGTACTTC.

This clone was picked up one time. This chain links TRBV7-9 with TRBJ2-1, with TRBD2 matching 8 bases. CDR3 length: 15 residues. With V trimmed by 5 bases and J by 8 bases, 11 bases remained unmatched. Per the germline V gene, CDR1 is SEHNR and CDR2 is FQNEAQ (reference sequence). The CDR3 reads CASSPFGGALDEQFF. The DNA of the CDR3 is TGTGCCAGCAGCCCTTTCGGGGGGGCCCTCGATGAGCAGTTCTTC.

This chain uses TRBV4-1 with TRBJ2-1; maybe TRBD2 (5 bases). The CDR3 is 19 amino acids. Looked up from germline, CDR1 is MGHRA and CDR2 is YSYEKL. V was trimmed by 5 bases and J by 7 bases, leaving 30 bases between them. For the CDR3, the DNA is TGCGCCAGCAGCTTCCGCCCCAGTCAGTTTCTAGCCGTTTTGAATGAGCAGTTCTTC. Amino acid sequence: CASSFRPSQFLAVLNEQFF.

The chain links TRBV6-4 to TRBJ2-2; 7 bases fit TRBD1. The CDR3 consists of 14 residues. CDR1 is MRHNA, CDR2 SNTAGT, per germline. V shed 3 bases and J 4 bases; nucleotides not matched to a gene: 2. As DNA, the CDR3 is TGTGCCAGCAGTGAGGGGGACAGCACCGGGGAGCTGTTTTTT. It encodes CASSEGDSTGELFF.

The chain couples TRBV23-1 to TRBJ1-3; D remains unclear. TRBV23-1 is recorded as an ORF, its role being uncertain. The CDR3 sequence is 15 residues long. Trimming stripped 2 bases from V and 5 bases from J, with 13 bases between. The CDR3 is CASSQPHCPRNTIYF. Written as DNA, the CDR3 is TGCGCCAGCAGTCAACCCCATTGTCCCCGAAACACCATATATTTT.

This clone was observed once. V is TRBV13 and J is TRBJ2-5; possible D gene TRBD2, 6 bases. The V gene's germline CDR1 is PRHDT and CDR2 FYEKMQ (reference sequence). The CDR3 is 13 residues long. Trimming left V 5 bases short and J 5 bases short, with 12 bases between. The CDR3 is CASSQTSSETQYF. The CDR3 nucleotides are TGTGCCAGCAGCCAAACTAGCTCTGAGACCCAGTACTTC.

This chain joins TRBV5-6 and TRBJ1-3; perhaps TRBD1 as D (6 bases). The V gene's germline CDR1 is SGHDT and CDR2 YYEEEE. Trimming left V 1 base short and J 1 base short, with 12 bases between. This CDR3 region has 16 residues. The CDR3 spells CASSLIRTESGNTIYF. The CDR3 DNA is TGTGCCAGCAGCTTGATTCGGACAGAGTCTGGAAACACCATATATTTT.

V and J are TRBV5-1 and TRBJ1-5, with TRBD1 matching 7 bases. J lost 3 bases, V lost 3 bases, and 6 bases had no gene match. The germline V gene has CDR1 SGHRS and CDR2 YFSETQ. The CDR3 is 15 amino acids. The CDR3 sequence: CASSYTGEANQPQHF. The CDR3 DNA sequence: TGCGCCAGCAGCTATACAGGGGAAGCCAATCAGCCCCAGCATTTT.

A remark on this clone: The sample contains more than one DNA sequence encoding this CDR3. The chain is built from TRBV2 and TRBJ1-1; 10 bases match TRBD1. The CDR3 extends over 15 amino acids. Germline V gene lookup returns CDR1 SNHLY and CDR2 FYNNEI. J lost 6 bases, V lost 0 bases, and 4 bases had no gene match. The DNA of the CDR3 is TGTGCCAGCAGTGAAGCCGACAGGGGGCTCGCTGAAGCTTTCTTT. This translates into CASSEADRGLAEAFF. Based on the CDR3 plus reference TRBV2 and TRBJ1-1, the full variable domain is EPEVTQTPSHQVTQMGQEVILRCVPISNHLYFYWYRQILGQKVEFLVSFYNNEISEKSEIFDDQFSVERPDGSNFTLKIRSTKLEDSAMYFCASSEADRGLAEAFFGQGTRLTVV.

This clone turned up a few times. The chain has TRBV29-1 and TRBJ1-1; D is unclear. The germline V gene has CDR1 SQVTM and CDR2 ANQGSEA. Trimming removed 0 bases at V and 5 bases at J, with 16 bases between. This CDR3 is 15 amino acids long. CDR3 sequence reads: CSVEDPGGVRTEAFF. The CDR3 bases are TGCAGCGTTGAAGATCCTGGAGGAGTGCGGACTGAAGCTTTCTTT.

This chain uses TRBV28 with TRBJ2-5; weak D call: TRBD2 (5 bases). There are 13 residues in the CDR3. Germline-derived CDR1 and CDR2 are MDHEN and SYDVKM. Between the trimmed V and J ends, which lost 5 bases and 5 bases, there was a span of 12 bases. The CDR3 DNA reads TGTGCCAGCAGTACGGGGTTTAGGGAGACCCAGTACTTC. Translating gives CASSTGFRETQYF. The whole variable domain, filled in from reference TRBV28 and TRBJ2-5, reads DVKVTQSSRYLVKRTGEKVFLECVQDMDHENMFWYRQDPGLGLRLIYFSYDVKMKEKGDIPEGYSVSREKKERFSLILESASTNQTSMYLCASSTGFRETQYFGPGTRLLVL.

CDR3 loop: CATQGQSNTEAFF. For the CDR3, the DNA is TGTGCCACTCAGGGACAGTCGAACACTGAAGCTTTCTTT. The V and J genes are TRBV15 and TRBJ1-1; 7 nucleotides match TRBD1. V was clipped by 9 bases and J by 1 base; unmatched bases: 5. This CDR3 region has 13 residues. From germline, CDR1 is LNHNV and CDR2 YYDKDF (reference sequence). Drawing the rest from reference TRBV15 and TRBJ1-1, the complete variable domain is DAMVIQNPRYQVTQFGKPVTLSCSQTLNHNVMYWYQQKSSQAPKLLFHYYDKDFNNEADTPDNFQSRRPNTSFCFLDIRSPGLGDTAMYLCATQGQSNTEAFFGQGTRLTVV.

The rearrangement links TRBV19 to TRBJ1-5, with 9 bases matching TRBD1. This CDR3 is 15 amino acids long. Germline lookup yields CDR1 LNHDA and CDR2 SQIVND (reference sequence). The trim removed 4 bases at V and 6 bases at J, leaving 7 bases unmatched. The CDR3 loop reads CASSRITGGSQPQHF. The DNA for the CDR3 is TGTGCCAGTAGTAGGATTACAGGGGGCAGTCAGCCCCAGCATTTT.